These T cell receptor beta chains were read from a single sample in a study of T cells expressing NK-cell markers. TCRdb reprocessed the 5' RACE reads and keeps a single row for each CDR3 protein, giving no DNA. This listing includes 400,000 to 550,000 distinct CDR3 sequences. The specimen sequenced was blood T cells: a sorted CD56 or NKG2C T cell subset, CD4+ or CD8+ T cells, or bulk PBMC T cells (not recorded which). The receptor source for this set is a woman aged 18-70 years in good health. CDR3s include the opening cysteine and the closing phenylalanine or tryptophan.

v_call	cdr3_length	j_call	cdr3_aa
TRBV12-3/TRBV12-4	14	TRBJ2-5	CASNRGTPKETQYF
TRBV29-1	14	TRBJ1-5	CSVETGPSNQPQHF
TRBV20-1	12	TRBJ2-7	CSAREGVYEQYF
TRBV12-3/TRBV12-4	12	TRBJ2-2	CATRVYTGELFF
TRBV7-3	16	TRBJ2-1	CASSLRDSGTYNEQFF
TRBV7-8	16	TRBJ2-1	CASSLGWERFKNEQFF
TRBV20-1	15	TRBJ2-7	CSASLPTGITYEQYF
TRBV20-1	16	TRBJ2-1	CSARGLAGDSYNEQFF
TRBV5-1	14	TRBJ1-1	CASSSKVGSTEAFF
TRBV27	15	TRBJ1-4	CASSPLGGPNEKLFF
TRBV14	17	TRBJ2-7	CASSQPGLAGQSYEQYF
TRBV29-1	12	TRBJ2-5	CSVNGLSETQYF
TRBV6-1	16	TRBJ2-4	CASSGVDTLAKNIQYF
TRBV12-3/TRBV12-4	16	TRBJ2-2	CASRTRGVWNTGELFF
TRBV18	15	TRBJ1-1	CASSRTGGEHTEAFF
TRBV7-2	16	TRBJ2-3	CASSLRPGGGTDTQYF
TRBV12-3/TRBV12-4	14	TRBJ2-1	CASSPEWGSNEQFF
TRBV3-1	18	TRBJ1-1	CASSRGGQGHLMNTEAFF
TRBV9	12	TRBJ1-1	CASGRAGTEAFF
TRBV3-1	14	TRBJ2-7	CASSRDRGDYEQYF
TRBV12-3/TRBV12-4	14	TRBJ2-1	CASKGLAGVDEQFF
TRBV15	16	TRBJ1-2	CATSRDQGSFPYGYTF
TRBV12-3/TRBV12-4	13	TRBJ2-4	CASSSPRRNIQNF
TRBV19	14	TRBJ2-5	CASKGGDVQETQYF
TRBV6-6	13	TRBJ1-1	CASSYVTNTEAFF
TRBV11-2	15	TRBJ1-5	CASSYTGGRDQPQHF
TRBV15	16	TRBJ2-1	CATSGTRDSDYWEQFF
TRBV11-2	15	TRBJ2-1	CASSLVGAGEDEQFF
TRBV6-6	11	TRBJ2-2	CATSTGGELFF
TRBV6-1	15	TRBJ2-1	CASSRDRGLYNEQFF
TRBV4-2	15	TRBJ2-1	CASSPGLAEYNEQFF
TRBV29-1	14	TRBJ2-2	CSVMTGLNTGELFF
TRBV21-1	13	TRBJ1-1	CASLESWGDEAFF